This entry concerns a single TCR beta chain. The protocol was immunoSEQ multiplex PCR, while the TCRdb copy is restricted to in-frame clones and leaves out a portion. The repertoire holds about 300,000 clones, with about 72% as singletons. The sample belongs to a study of cytotoxic CD8 clonotypes in ibrutinib-treated CLL. In the study overall: Samples showed on average roughly 260,000 productive templates and 94,082 productive rearrangements.

With 7 bases clipped from V and 5 bases from J, the junction kept 6 bases outside the gene matches. Germline V gene data show CDR1 as ENHRY and CDR2 as SYGVKD. This CDR3 has 13 amino acids. The rearrangement joins TRBV10-3 to TRBJ2-7; 9 bases align to TRBD2. This material consisted of PBMCs, taken at disease progression, from a patient treated with ibrutinib. The receptor was isolated from a human donor with chronic lymphocytic leukemia. CDR3 sequence reads: CAIMRAGGHEQYF. The CDR3 nucleotides read TGTGCCATCATGCGCGCGGGGGGGCACGAGCAGTACTTC.